There are a few counts of the clone carrying this T cell receptor (beta chain). Its target is unknown. The data belong to a study of response to subunit inactivated influenza vaccine. Study observations and caveats: T cells newly recruited by each seasonal influenza vaccination are few, the authors suggested.

The CDR3 length is 15 residues. One entry per CDR3 protein, called by TCRdb with MiXCR from the RT-PCR reads. The data hold some 520,000 distinct CDR3 sequences, with about 15% observed a single time. Sequenced material: CD4+ T cells sorted from PBMCs, taken less than 30 months after vaccination. The chain carries TRBV21-1 and TRBJ1-4. TRBV21-1 is a pseudogene. The TCR was taken from a man aged 50 to 69 who received an inactivated influenza vaccine. For the CDR3, the DNA is TGTGCCAGCAGCAAAGTCGCCGGGCATCGTGGGGAACTGTTTTTT. Amino acid sequence: CASSKVAGHRGELFF.